This T cell receptor beta chain was captured in a study of a mutant IDH1 vaccine in newly diagnosed glioma. Study-wide context: In weeks 1, 3, 5, 7, 11, 15, 19 and 23, patients were vaccinated. Study results and caveats: A vaccine-induced immune response developed in approximately 94% of the patients. Apparently unrelated to pseudoprogression were changes in the top peripheral T cell clonotypes.

Trimming cost V 0 bases and J 7 bases, with 6 bases left between them. This CDR3 spans 12 amino acids. The germline V gene encodes CDR1 SGHTA and CDR2 FQGTGA. Time point in this sample: week 5, during vaccination. Every single dose of the vaccine, 300 ug of mutant IDH1 20-mer peptide, came with topical imiquimod. Tumors from donors were new WHO grade 3 or 4 IDH1-mutant astrocytomas with ATRX loss. In its sample, this clone was seen a few times. Its antigen is undetermined. Repertoires were generated with immunoSEQ multiplex PCR, while TCRdb's copy carries only in-frame clones and drops some. This sample has about 33,000 clones; about 80% occur once, and the top ten carry 24%.

The sequencing here drew on PBMCs, taken from a glioma patient whose treatment included an IDH1 peptide vaccine. J is TRBJ1-1 and V is TRBV7-3; weak D call: TRBD1 (5 bases). The clonotype comes from a man aged 25-45 years with glioma. CDR3 sequence: CASSLTRGEAFF. Written as DNA, the CDR3 is TGTGCCAGCAGCTTAACGAGGGGTGAAGCTTTCTTT.